The 29 T cell receptor beta chains below come from one sample, sequenced in a study of long-term antiretroviral therapy in people with HIV. Survey-level immunoSEQ v3.0 assays were run. The table came from immunoSEQ multiplex PCR; TCRdb's copy has only in-frame clones and leaves some out. This repertoire shows 15,000 to 20,000 clones, more than 65% found once; its top ten account for under 7.5%. The input for sequencing was unsorted PBMCs, taken at the start of antiretroviral therapy, before treatment. These receptors originate from a man aged 18 to 29 with HIV.

The chain uses TRBV6-6 and TRBJ2-7, with D hard to call. CDR1 and CDR2 from the germline V gene are MNHNY and SVGAGI (reference sequence). This CDR3 region has 11 residues. Trimming took 9 bases from V and 4 from J, leaving 10 bases between them. CDR3 protein: CASQLLYEQYF. CDR3 DNA sequence: TGTGCCAGTCAACTACTATACGAGCAGTACTTC.

The chain carries TRBV7-9 and TRBJ2-3; 7 nucleotides agree with TRBD1. Per the germline V gene, CDR1 is SEHNR and CDR2 is FQNEAQ (reference sequence). The CDR3 loop spans 15 amino acids. V lost 5 bases to trimming and J lost 5 bases; unmatched junction nucleotides: 10. DNA for the CDR3: TGTGCCAGCAGCCCCCGGACGGGACAGCTAGATACGCAGTATTTT. Translated, it gives CASSPRTGQLDTQYF.

This chain connects TRBV11-2 to TRBJ2-5; 12 nucleotides match TRBD1. The CDR3 contains 15 residues. J gave up 4 bases and V 4 bases, and 4 bases lay outside the gene matches. Germline CDR1 SGHAT, CDR2 FQNNGV. The CDR3, as DNA: TGTGCCAGCAGCTCGGGACAGGGGGCCGGAGAGACCCAGTACTTC. Protein product: CASSSGQGAGETQYF.

The chain uses TRBV5-1 and TRBJ2-3; the match to TRBD2 covers 7 bases. In germline, CDR1 is SGHRS, CDR2 YFSETQ. V shed 4 bases and J 6 bases; nucleotides not matched to a gene: 8. The CDR3 covers 14 residues. The CDR3 spells CASSLLADRDTQYF. CDR3 nucleotides: TGCGCCAGCAGCCTCCTAGCGGATAGGGATACGCAGTATTTT. Full variable domain (outside the CDR3, taken from reference TRBV5-1 and TRBJ2-3): KAGVTQTPRYLIKTRGQQVTLSCSPISGHRSVSWYQQTPGQGLQFLFEYFSETQRNKGNFPGRFSGRQFSNSRSEMNVSTLELGDSALYLCASSLLADRDTQYFGPGTRLTVL.

This chain uses TRBV10-3 with TRBJ2-7; TRBD2 agrees at 7 bases. The CDR3 has 10 residues. The V gene's germline CDR1 is ENHRY and CDR2 SYGVKD. J lost 8 bases, V lost 9 bases, and 4 bases had no gene match. CDR3 sequence (DNA): TGTGCCATGGGGGGGGTACAGCAGTACTTC. Protein sequence: CAMGGVQQYF.

The chain employs TRBV30 and TRBJ2-1; 14 positions agree with TRBD2. Germline V lookup: CDR1 GTSNPN, CDR2 SVGIG (reference sequence). There are 17 residues in the CDR3. J lost 2 bases, V lost 1 base, and 4 bases had no gene match. The CDR3 DNA reads as TGTGCCTGGAGTGGGGGGACTAGCGGGAGCGCCTACAATGAGCAGTTCTTC. Translating it yields CAWSGGTSGSAYNEQFF.

The chain joins TRBV11-3 to TRBJ2-7; maybe TRBD2 (6 bases). CDR3 length: 16 residues. The germline V gene has CDR1 SGHNT and CDR2 YENEEA. Trimming left V 5 bases short and J 3 bases short, with 20 bases between. CDR3 in amino acids: CASSPRFPSGYYEQYF. The CDR3 DNA sequence: TGTGCCAGCAGCCCACGATTTCCGAGCGGGTACTACGAGCAGTACTTC.

This chain connects TRBV27 to TRBJ1-1; the D is unclear. V lost 0 bases to trimming and J lost 1 base, with 18 bases between them. From germline, CDR1 is MNHEY and CDR2 SMNVEV (reference sequence). The CDR3 totals 18 residues. This chain's CDR3 is CASSLSRRGLIWNTEAFF. DNA for the CDR3: TGTGCCAGCAGTTTATCGAGACGCGGGCTAATATGGAACACTGAAGCTTTCTTT.

The CDR3 sequence: CASSQDSGTGADTQYF. In DNA form, the CDR3 reads TGCGCCAGCAGCCAAGATTCCGGGACAGGGGCAGATACGCAGTATTTT. The chain combines TRBV4-3 with TRBJ2-3; 10 bases fit TRBD1. The CDR3 extends over 16 amino acids. Trimming at V came to 0 bases and at J to 4 bases, leaving 4 bases not matched to a gene. Per germline, CDR1 LGHNA and CDR2 YSLEER.

The gene calls are TRBV9 and TRBJ1-2, with D perhaps matching TRBD1 (5 bases). With 0 bases removed from V and 7 bases from J, the gap between germline ends came to 16 bases. CDR1 and CDR2 from the germline V gene are SGDLS and YYNGEE. The CDR3 totals 15 residues. The CDR3 here is CASSVAGDRGGGYTF. CDR3 DNA sequence: TGTGCCAGCAGCGTAGCGGGGGACCGGGGAGGTGGCTACACCTTC.

Judged by abundance, this clone is medium-sized. This chain joins TRBV7-8 and TRBJ2-7, with a weak D call TRBD2 (5 bases). Looked up from germline, CDR1 is SGHVS and CDR2 is FQNEAQ. The CDR3 extends over 14 amino acids. Trimming removed 1 base at V and 5 bases at J, with 12 bases between. CDR3 nucleotides: TGTGCCAGCAGCTTAGGGGGAGCCGCCCACGAGCAGTACTTC. Translation gives CASSLGGAAHEQYF.

V gene TRBV28 combines with J gene TRBJ1-5; perhaps TRBD1 as D (6 bases). Germline V gene data show CDR1 as MDHEN and CDR2 as SYDVKM. Trimming removed 6 bases at V and 8 bases at J, with 17 bases between. The CDR3 has 14 residues. The CDR3: CASRDYRVVKPQHF. In nucleotides, the CDR3 is TGTGCCAGCAGAGACTACAGGGTTGTAAAGCCCCAGCATTTT.

The chain combines TRBV6-6 with TRBJ2-7; 9 bases map to TRBD1. This CDR3 is 15 amino acids long. With V trimmed by 5 bases and J by 1 base, 6 bases remained unmatched. Germline V gives CDR1 MNHNY, CDR2 SVGAGI (reference sequence). The CDR3 DNA is TGTGCCAGCAGTCCCGGGACAGGGACTTCCTACGAGCAGTACTTC. Protein: CASSPGTGTSYEQYF.

The J gene is TRBJ2-7, the V gene TRBV9; D unresolved. Germline CDR1 and CDR2: SGDLS and YYNGEE. V was pared by 2 bases and J by 2 bases, with 8 bases between. This CDR3 region has 13 residues. The CDR3 region has the DNA TGTGCCAGCAGCGTCCAACAAGCCTACGAGCAGTACTTC. Translating it yields CASSVQQAYEQYF.

This clone was detected a few times. The chain is built from TRBV5-8 and TRBJ2-1; no firm D call. The CDR3 runs 10 residues. V lost 4 bases and J 10 bases, leaving 6 bases between the germline ends. Germline V gene lookup returns CDR1 SGHTS and CDR2 YDEGEE. The CDR3 DNA sequence: TGTGCCAGCAGCCCCTTCGAGCAGTTCTTC. Protein: CASSPFEQFF. Based on the CDR3 plus reference TRBV5-8 and TRBJ2-1, the full variable domain is EAGVTQSPTHLIKTRGQQATLRCSPISGHTSVYWYQQALGLGLQFLLWYDEGEERNRGNFPPRFSGRQFPNYSSELNVNALELEDSALYLCASSPFEQFFGPGTRLTVL.

This chain links TRBV10-3 with TRBJ2-3; D perhaps matches TRBD1 (6 bases). Germline CDR1 and CDR2: ENHRY and SYGVKD. V was clipped by 9 bases and J by 6 bases, with 16 bases between them. CDR3 length equals 13 residues. The CDR3 sequence is CAIWKQGRDTQYF. The CDR3 coding sequence is TGTGCCATTTGGAAACAGGGTCGGGATACGCAGTATTTT.

The J gene is TRBJ1-1, the V gene TRBV18; 8 bases line up with TRBD1. V dropped 6 bases and J dropped 4; count of bases not matched to a gene: 1. The CDR3 contains 12 residues. The germline V gene encodes CDR1 KGHSH and CDR2 LQKENI. For the CDR3, the DNA is TGTGCCAGCTCTGACAGGGGCACTGAAGCTTTCTTT. Translated: CASSDRGTEAFF.

The rearrangement joins TRBV11-2 to TRBJ2-3; the D is unclear. This CDR3 is built from 16 residues. The V and J ends lost 0 bases and 2 bases respectively, with 12 bases between them. Germline values: CDR1 SGHAT, CDR2 FQNNGV. CDR3 residues: CASSLDPGVSTDTQYF. The CDR3 nucleotides are TGTGCCAGCAGCTTAGATCCTGGGGTTTCCACAGATACGCAGTATTTT. The variable domain in full, with the rest retrieved from reference TRBV11-2 and TRBJ2-3, is EAGVAQSPRYKIIEKRQSVAFWCNPISGHATLYWYQQILGQGPKLLIQFQNNGVVDDSQLPKDRFSAERLKGVDSTLKIQPAKLEDSAVYLCASSLDPGVSTDTQYFGPGTRLTVL.

The rearrangement joins TRBV12-5 to TRBJ2-3; 7 bases agree with TRBD2. The CDR3 consists of 15 residues. The germline V gene has CDR1 LGHNT and CDR2 FRNRAP. Trimming removed 3 bases from V and 5 bases from J; junction bases left unmatched: 8. The CDR3 DNA sequence: TGTGCTAGTGGTTTCGGCGCGGGGGAGGGAGATACGCAGTATTTT. It encodes CASGFGAGEGDTQYF. Together with reference TRBV12-5 and TRBJ2-3, the CDR3 gives the full variable domain: DARVTQTPRHKVTEMGQEVTMRCQPILGHNTVFWYRQTMMQGLELLAYFRNRAPLDDSGMPKDRFSAEMPDATLATLKIQPSEPRDSAVYFCASGFGAGEGDTQYFGPGTRLTVL.

J is TRBJ1-1 and V is TRBV11-3; D is uncertain. CDR1 and CDR2 from the germline V gene are SGHNT and YENEEA. CDR3 length equals 13 residues. V was shortened by 3 bases and J by 0 bases, with 5 bases between the two germline ends. The CDR3 coding sequence is TGTGCCAGCAGCTTCCGGGTGAACACTGAAGCTTTCTTT. Its translation is CASSFRVNTEAFF.

The chain couples TRBV27 to TRBJ2-2, with a possible D match to TRBD1 (6 bases). CDR1 is MNHEY and CDR2 is SMNVEV in the germline V gene (reference sequence). Deletions cut 4 bases from V and 1 base from J, with 13 bases between. This CDR3 comprises 16 residues. CDR3 in DNA: TGTGCCAGCAGTTCCAAGGGACACCAGAACACCGGGGAGCTGTTTTTT. Translated: CASSSKGHQNTGELFF.

The J gene is TRBJ2-3, the V gene TRBV27; D remains ambiguous. The CDR3 has 13 amino acids. Trimming shortened V by 1 base and J by 3 bases, and 5 bases separated the two germline ends. The germline CDR1 and CDR2 sequences are MNHEY and SMNVEV (reference sequence). CDR3 nucleotide sequence: TGTGCCAGCAGTTTATTAGGTACAGATACGCAGTATTTT. Protein sequence: CASSLLGTDTQYF.

The rearrangement joins TRBV27 to TRBJ2-3; 12 positions agree with TRBD2. The CDR3 totals 16 residues. CDR1 and CDR2 (germline): MNHEY, SMNVEV (reference sequence). J lost 4 bases, V lost 8 bases, and 10 bases had no gene match. CDR3 residues: CASRPRLAGEADTQYF. The DNA of the CDR3 is TGTGCCAGCCGCCCTCGACTAGCGGGAGAAGCAGATACGCAGTATTTT.

The chain uses TRBV4-1 and TRBJ2-1, with D unclear. The V gene's germline CDR1 is MGHRA and CDR2 YSYEKL. V shed 1 base and J shed 6 bases, with 10 bases lying between them. The CDR3 consists of 14 residues. The CDR3 DNA reads TGCGCCAGCAGCCAAGTCTTTGACGGCAATGAGCAGTTCTTC. This encodes CASSQVFDGNEQFF.

This clone has a handful of counts. The chain joins TRBV4-1 to TRBJ2-1; TRBD2 aligns across 9 bases. Losses at the gene ends were 0 bases for V and 7 bases for J; bases not matched to a gene: 7. Looked up from germline, CDR1 is MGHRA and CDR2 is YSYEKL. The CDR3 extends over 16 amino acids. CDR3 sequence (DNA): TGCGCCAGCAGCCAAGACGGTAGCGGGAGAGGTAATGAGCAGTTCTTC. Protein product: CASSQDGSGRGNEQFF.

This clone was recorded only once. The chain uses TRBV4-3 and TRBJ1-3; D gene unclear. The germline CDR1 and CDR2 sequences are LGHNA and YSLEER. CDR3 length: 16 amino acids. With 0 bases removed from V and 0 bases from J, the gap between germline ends came to 9 bases. This CDR3 is CASSQDRMTSGNTIYF. CDR3 DNA sequence: TGCGCCAGCAGCCAAGACAGGATGACCTCTGGAAACACCATATATTTT.

The chain couples TRBV5-1 to TRBJ1-4; D unresolved. V gave up 0 bases and J gave up 3 bases, with 6 bases separating them. Germline-derived CDR1 and CDR2 are SGHRS and YFSETQ. The CDR3 has 14 residues. CDR3 sequence (DNA): TGCGCCAGCAGCTTGGGGCAGGCTAATGAAAAACTGTTTTTT. Translation: CASSLGQANEKLFF.

The rearrangement uses TRBV7-2 and TRBJ2-2; D is possibly TRBD1 or TRBD2 (6 bases each). Germline CDR1 is SGHTA and CDR2 is FQGNSA. The CDR3 is 16 residues long. V gave up 1 base and J gave up 6 bases, with 15 bases separating them. CDR3 nucleotides: TGTGCCAGCAGCTTAGGAAATCTGGGGGGCTCCGGGGAGCTGTTTTTT. Translating it yields CASSLGNLGGSGELFF.

This chain uses TRBV5-1 with TRBJ1-2, with 9 bases aligning to TRBD1. This CDR3 is built from 14 residues. The germline gives CDR1 SGHRS, CDR2 YFSETQ. The ends lost 3 bases at V and 8 bases at J; junction bases unmatched: 8. In nucleotides, the CDR3 is TGCGCCAGCAGCTCTCAAGGGACAGGGAACGGCTACACCTTC. Translated, it gives CASSSQGTGNGYTF.